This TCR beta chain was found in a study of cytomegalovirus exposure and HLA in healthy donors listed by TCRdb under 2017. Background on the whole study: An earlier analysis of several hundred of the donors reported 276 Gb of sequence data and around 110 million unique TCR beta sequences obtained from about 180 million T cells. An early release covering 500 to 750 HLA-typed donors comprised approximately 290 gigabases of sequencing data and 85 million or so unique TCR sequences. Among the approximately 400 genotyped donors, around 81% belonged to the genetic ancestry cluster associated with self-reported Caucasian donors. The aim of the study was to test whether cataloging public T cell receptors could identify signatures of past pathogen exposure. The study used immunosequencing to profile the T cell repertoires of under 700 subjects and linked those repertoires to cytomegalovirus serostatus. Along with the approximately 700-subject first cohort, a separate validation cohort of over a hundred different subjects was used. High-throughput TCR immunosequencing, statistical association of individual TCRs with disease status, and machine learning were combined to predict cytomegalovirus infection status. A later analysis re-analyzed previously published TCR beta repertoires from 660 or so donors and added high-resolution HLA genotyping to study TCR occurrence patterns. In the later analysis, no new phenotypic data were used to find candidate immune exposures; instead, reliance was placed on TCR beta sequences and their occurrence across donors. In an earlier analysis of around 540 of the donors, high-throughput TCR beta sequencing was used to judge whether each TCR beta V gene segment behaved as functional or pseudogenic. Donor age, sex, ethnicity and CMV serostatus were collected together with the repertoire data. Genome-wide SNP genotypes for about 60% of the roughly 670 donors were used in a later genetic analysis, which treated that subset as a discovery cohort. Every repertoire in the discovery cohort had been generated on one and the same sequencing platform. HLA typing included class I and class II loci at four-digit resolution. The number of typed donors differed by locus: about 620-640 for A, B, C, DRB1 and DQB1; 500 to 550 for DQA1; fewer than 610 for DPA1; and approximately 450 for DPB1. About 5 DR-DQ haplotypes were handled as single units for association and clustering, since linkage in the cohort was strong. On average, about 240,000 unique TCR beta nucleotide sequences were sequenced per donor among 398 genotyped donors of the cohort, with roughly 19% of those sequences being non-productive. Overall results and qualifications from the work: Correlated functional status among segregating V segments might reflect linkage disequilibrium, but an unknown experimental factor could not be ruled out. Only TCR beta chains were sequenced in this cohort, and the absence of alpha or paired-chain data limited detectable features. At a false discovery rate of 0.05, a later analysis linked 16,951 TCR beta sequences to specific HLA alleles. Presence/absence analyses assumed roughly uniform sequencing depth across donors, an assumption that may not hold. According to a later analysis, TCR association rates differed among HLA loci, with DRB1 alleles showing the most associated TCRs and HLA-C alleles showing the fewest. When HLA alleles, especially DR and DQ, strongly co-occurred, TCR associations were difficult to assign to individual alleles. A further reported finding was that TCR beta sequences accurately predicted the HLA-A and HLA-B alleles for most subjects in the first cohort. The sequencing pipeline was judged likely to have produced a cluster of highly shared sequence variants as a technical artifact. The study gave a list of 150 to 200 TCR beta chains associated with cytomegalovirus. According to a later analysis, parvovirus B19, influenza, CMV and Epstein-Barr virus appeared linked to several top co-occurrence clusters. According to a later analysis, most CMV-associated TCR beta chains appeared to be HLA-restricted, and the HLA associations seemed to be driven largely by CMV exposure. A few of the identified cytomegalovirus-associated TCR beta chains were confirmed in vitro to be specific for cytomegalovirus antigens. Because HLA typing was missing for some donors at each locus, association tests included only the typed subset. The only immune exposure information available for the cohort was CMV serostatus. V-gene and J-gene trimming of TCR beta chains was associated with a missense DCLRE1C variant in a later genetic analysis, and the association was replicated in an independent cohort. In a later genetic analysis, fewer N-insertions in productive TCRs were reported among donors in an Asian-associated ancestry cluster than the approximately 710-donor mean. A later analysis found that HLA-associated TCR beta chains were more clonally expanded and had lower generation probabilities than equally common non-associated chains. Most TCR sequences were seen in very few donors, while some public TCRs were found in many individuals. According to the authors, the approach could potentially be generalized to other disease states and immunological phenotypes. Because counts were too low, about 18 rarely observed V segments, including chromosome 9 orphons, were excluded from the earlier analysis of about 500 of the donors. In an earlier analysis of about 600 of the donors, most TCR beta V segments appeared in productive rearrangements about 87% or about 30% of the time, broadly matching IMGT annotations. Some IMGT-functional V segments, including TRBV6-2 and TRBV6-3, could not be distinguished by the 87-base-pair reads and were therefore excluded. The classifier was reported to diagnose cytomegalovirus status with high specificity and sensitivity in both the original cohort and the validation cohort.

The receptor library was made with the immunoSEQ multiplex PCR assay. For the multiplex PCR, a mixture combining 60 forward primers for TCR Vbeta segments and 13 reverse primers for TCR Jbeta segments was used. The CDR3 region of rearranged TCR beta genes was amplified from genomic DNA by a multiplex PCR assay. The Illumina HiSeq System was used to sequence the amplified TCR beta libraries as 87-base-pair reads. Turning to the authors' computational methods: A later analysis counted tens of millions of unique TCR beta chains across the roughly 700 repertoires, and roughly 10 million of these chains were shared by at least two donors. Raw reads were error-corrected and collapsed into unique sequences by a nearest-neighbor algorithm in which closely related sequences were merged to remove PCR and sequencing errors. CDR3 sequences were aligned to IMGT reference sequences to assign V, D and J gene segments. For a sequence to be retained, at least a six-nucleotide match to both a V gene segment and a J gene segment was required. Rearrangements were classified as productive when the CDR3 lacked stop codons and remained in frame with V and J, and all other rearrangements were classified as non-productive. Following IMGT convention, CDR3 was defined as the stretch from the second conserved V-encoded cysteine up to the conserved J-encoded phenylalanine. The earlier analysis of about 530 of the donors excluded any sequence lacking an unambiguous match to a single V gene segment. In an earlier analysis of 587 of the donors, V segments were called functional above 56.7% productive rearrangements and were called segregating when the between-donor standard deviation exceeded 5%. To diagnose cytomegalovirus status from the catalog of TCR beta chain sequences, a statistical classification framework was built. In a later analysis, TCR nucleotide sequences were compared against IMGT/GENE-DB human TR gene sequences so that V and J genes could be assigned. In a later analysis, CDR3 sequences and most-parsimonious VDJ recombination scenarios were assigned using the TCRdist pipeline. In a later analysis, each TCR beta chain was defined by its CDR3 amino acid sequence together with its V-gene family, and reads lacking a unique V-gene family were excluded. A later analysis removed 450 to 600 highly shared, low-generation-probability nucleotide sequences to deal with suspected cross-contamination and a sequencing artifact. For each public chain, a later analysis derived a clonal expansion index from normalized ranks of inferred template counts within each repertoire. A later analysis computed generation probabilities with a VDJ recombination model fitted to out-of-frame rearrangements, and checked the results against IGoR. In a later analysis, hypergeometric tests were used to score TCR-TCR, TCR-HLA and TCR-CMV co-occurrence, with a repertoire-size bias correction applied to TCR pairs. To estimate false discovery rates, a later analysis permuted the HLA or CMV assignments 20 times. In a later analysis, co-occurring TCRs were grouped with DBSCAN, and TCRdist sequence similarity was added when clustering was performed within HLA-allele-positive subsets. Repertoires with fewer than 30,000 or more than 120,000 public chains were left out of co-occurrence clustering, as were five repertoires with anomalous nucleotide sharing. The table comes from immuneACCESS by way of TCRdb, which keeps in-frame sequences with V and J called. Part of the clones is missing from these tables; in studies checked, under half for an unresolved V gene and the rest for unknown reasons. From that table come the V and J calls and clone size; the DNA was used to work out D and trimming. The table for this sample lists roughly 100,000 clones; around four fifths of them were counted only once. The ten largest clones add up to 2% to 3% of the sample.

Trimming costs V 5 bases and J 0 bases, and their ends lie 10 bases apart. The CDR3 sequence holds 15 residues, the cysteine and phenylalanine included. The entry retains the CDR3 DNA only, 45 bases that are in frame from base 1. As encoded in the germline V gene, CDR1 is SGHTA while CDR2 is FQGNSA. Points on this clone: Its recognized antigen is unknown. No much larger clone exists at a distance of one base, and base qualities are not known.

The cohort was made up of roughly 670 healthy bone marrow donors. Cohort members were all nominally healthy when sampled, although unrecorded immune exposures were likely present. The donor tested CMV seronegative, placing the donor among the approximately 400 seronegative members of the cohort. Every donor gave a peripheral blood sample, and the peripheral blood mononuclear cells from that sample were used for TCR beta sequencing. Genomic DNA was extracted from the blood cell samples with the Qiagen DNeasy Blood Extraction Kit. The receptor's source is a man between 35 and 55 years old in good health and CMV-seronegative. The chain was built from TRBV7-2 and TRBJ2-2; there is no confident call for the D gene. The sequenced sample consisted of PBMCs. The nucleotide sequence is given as TGTGCCAGCAGCCTAGGGCTTTCGAACACCGGGGAGCTGTTTTTT. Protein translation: CASSLGLSNTGELFF.